Following are 21 T cell receptor beta chains from one sample sequenced in a study of shared T cell receptors in the human thymus. The repertoire was sequenced with immunoSEQ multiplex PCR; TCRdb's copy has only in-frame clones and lacks some. The table records about 380,000 clones, around 95% of them present only once. The specimen was thymocytes. These receptors all stem from a human donor.

The chain carries TRBV7-8 and TRBJ2-5, with 10 bases fitting TRBD1. Germline CDR1 reads SGHVS; CDR2 reads FQNEAQ. V lost 5 bases and J lost 4; bases outside the gene matches: 7. The CDR3 loop spans 15 amino acids. CDR3 residues: CASSTDRGRGETQYF. CDR3 nucleotide sequence: TGTGCCAGCAGCACTGACAGGGGGCGCGGAGAGACCCAGTACTTC.

This chain links TRBV7-2 with TRBJ1-5; D remains unclear. The CDR3 extends over 14 amino acids. V lost 1 base and J 3 bases, leaving 7 bases between the germline ends. CDR1 is SGHTA, CDR2 FQGNSA, per germline. The CDR3 coding sequence is TGTGCCAGCAGCTTAGATAGTCCCAATCAGCCCCAGCATTTT. Translation: CASSLDSPNQPQHF.

The chain carries TRBV6-1 and TRBJ1-5, with 9 positions matching TRBD1. CDR1 and CDR2 from the germline V gene are MNHNS and SASEGT. V shed 4 bases, J shed 0 bases, and the junction held 4 bases outside the gene matches. The CDR3 contains 16 residues. CDR3 DNA: TGTGCCAGCAGTGCGGACAGGGGCCATAGCAATCAGCCCCAGCATTTT. Protein sequence: CASSADRGHSNQPQHF.

The V gene is TRBV2, the J gene TRBJ2-1, with D hard to call. The CDR3 is 15 amino acids. V gave up 2 bases and J gave up 5 bases, with 13 bases separating them. Germline-derived CDR1 and CDR2 are SNHLY and FYNNEI. The CDR3: CASSETITAHNEQFF. In DNA form, the CDR3 reads TGTGCCAGCAGTGAAACAATAACCGCTCACAATGAGCAGTTCTTC.

The CDR3 loop is CASHQGETQYF. CDR3 in DNA: TGTGCCAGCCACCAAGGAGAGACCCAGTACTTC. This rearrangement joins TRBV6-1 to TRBJ2-5; D gene uncertain. This CDR3 is built from 11 residues. The V end was cut by 8 bases, the J end by 4 bases, with 8 bases between. Germline CDR1 reads MNHNS; CDR2 reads SASEGT.

The chain links TRBV6-1 to TRBJ2-1; 10 nucleotides align to TRBD2. J lost 6 bases, V lost 3 bases, and 5 bases had no gene match. Looked up from germline, CDR1 is MNHNS and CDR2 is SASEGT. This CDR3 spans 15 amino acids. The CDR3 DNA reads TGTGCCAGCAGTGAGGAACTAGCGGGACCCAATGAGCAGTTCTTC. Its protein product is CASSEELAGPNEQFF.

The rearrangement links TRBV7-9 to TRBJ1-2; D is uncertain. V was cut by 3 bases and J by 2 bases, with 10 bases left in between. CDR1 and CDR2 from the germline V gene are SEHNR and FQNEAQ (reference sequence). The CDR3 loop spans 14 amino acids. The CDR3 sequence: CASSLSVRNYGYTF. CDR3 coding DNA: TGTGCCAGCAGCTTGTCAGTGAGGAACTATGGCTACACCTTC.

The chain recombines TRBV6-1 with TRBJ1-1; D might be TRBD1 (5 bases). The CDR3 sequence is 12 residues long. The germline CDR1 and CDR2 sequences are MNHNS and SASEGT. V was pared by 6 bases and J by 3 bases, with 8 bases between. The CDR3 region has the DNA TGTGCCAGCAGGGCAGGGTACACTGAAGCTTTCTTT. This sequence encodes CASRAGYTEAFF.

The rearrangement uses TRBV19 and TRBJ2-6, with TRBD1 matching 10 bases. Germline V gene lookup returns CDR1 LNHDA and CDR2 SQIVND (reference sequence). The CDR3 covers 17 residues. Trimming cost V 3 bases and J 2 bases; bases outside gene matches: 4. Written as DNA, the CDR3 is TGTGCCAGTAGTATTCCGGGACAGGGGCCTGGGGCCAACGTCCTGACTTTC. It codes for CASSIPGQGPGANVLTF.

This chain uses TRBV6-1 with TRBJ1-2; D remains ambiguous. From germline, CDR1 is MNHNS and CDR2 SASEGT. Trimming removed 2 bases from V and 4 bases from J, with 14 bases in between. CDR3 length equals 15 residues. CDR3 coding DNA: TGTGCCAGCAGTGAAACTGGGCCTCTCCCCTATGGCTACACCTTC. Protein product: CASSETGPLPYGYTF.

The J gene is TRBJ2-5, the V gene TRBV25-1, with unresolved D. This CDR3 comprises 13 residues. Trimming cost V 2 bases and J 6 bases, with 10 bases left between them. The germline V gene encodes CDR1 MGHDK and CDR2 SYGVNS. The CDR3 nucleotides read TGTGCCAGCAGTGAAACACCGAGGAAGACCCAGTACTTC. This encodes CASSETPRKTQYF.

V gene TRBV4-2 combines with J gene TRBJ2-7; possibly TRBD2 for D (5 bases). The V and J ends lost 4 bases and 4 bases respectively, with 23 bases between them. Germline assignment: CDR1 LGHNA and CDR2 YNFKEQ. CDR3 length: 17 amino acids. CDR3 in DNA: TGTGCCAGCAGCCCCCCGGGTAGCGAAAAGACGCAGTACGAGCAGTACTTC. The encoded protein is CASSPPGSEKTQYEQYF.

The sample holds one count of this clone. This sequence joins TRBV29-1 and TRBJ1-4; 8 bases align to TRBD1. The CDR3 contains 13 residues. The trim removed 6 bases at V and 8 bases at J, leaving 8 bases unmatched. Germline V gives CDR1 SQVTM, CDR2 ANQGSEA. The CDR3 coding sequence is TGCAGCGTGTTAGACAGGGGAGTAGAAAAACTGTTTTTT. It is translated as CSVLDRGVEKLFF.

The gene calls are TRBV28 and TRBJ2-1; D may be TRBD1 (5 bases). Deletions cut 5 bases from V and 12 bases from J, with 23 bases between. CDR1 and CDR2 (germline): MDHEN, SYDVKM. The CDR3 is 15 amino acids. The CDR3 reads CASSAEQDPICGQFF. The CDR3 DNA reads TGTGCCAGCAGTGCTGAACAGGACCCGATTTGCGGGCAGTTCTTC.

This clone was seen just once. The chain employs TRBV27 and TRBJ1-5; TRBD1 aligns across 10 bases. Germline CDR1 reads MNHEY; CDR2 reads SMNVEV (reference sequence). The CDR3 totals 19 residues. V lost 5 bases, J lost 3 bases, and 16 bases stayed unmatched. CDR3 nucleotides: TGTGCCAGCAGTCCGAAAACTCGGGACAGGGGCCGGATCAATCAGCCCCAGCATTTT. Its protein product is CASSPKTRDRGRINQPQHF.

V gene TRBV13 combines with J gene TRBJ2-7, with D possibly being TRBD2 (5 bases). This CDR3 spans 12 amino acids. The ends were cut back, 0 bases at V and 5 bases at J, with 5 bases in the middle. Looked up from germline, CDR1 is PRHDT and CDR2 is FYEKMQ (reference sequence). CDR3 in amino acids: CASSLGGDEQYF. Here the CDR3 DNA reads TGTGCCAGCAGCTTAGGCGGGGACGAGCAGTACTTC.

V is TRBV7-2 and J is TRBJ2-5; 8 bases are a match to TRBD2. V lost 5 bases, J lost 2 bases, and 4 bases stayed unmatched. The CDR3 covers 14 residues. The germline V gene has CDR1 SGHTA and CDR2 FQGNSA. The CDR3 DNA follows: TGTGCCAGCAGCGCCGCGGGGGGACAAGAGACCCAGTACTTC. Encoded protein: CASSAAGGQETQYF.

This chain connects TRBV18 to TRBJ2-5; tentatively, D is TRBD1 (6 bases). From germline, CDR1 is KGHSH and CDR2 LQKENI. This CDR3 region has 13 residues. V lost 6 bases and J 5 bases, leaving 13 bases between the germline ends. The DNA for the CDR3 is TGTGCCAGCTCTCACCAGGGGAGTGAGACCCAGTACTTC. Amino acids: CASSHQGSETQYF.

This rearrangement joins TRBV4-3 to TRBJ2-7, with 10 bases lining up with TRBD1. J was trimmed by 6 bases and V by 2 bases; bases with no gene match: 7. Germline V gene sequence: CDR1 LGHNA, CDR2 YSLEER. The CDR3 runs to 15 residues. CDR3 in amino acids: CASSQLVGDRGEQYF. As DNA, the CDR3 is TGCGCCAGCAGCCAACTCGTGGGGGACAGGGGCGAGCAGTACTTC.

This chain uses TRBV27 with TRBJ2-2; a weak D match, TRBD2 (6 bases). Trimming left V 11 bases short and J 3 bases short, with 16 bases between. From germline, CDR1 is MNHEY and CDR2 SMNVEV (reference sequence). CDR3 length equals 14 residues. The CDR3 protein is CASAGWRDTGELFF. The DNA of the CDR3 is TGTGCCTCTGCGGGGTGGAGGGACACCGGGGAGCTGTTTTTT.

The J gene is TRBJ2-1, the V gene TRBV9; D tentatively reads TRBD1 or TRBD2 (7 bases each). CDR1 and CDR2 from the germline V gene are SGDLS and YYNGEE. This CDR3 is built from 17 residues. The V and J ends lost 0 bases and 3 bases respectively, with 16 bases between them. This CDR3 is CASSVDWEGDSYNEQFF. The CDR3 DNA sequence: TGTGCCAGCAGCGTAGATTGGGAGGGGGACAGCTACAATGAGCAGTTCTTC.